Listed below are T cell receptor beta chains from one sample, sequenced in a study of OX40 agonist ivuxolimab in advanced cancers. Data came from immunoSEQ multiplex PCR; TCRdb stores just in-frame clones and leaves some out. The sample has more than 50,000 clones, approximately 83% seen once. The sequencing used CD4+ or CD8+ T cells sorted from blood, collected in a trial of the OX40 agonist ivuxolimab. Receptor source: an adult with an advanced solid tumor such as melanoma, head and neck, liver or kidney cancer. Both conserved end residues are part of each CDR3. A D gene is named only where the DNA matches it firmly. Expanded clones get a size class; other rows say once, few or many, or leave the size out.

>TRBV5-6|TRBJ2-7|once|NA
CASSFLYEQYF
TGTGCCAGCAGCTTTCTATACGAGCAGTACTTC
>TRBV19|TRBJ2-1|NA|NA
CASSIVESGYNEQFF
TGTGCCAGTAGTATAGTGGAGTCGGGGTACAATGAGCAGTTCTTC
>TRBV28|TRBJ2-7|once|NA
CASSLIGEDKSYEQYF
TGTGCCAGCAGTTTAATAGGGGAGGACAAGTCCTACGAGCAGTACTTC
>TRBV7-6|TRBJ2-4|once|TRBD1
CASSSGQGVLNIQYF
TGTGCCAGCAGCTCCGGACAGGGGGTTTTGAACATTCAGTACTTC
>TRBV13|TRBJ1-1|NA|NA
CASSLSTAFKGPTIDEAFF
TGTGCCAGCAGCTTATCGACGGCGTTTAAAGGACCGACGATAGATGAAGCTTTCTTT
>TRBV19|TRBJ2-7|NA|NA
CASSIGSRNEQYF
TGTGCCAGTAGTATCGGCTCCCGGAACGAGCAGTACTTC
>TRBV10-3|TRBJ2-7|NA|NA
CAISESGGYSYEQYF
TGTGCCATCAGTGAGTCTGGGGGGTATTCCTACGAGCAGTACTTC
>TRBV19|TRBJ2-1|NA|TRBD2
CASLALTSGGDNEQFF
TGTGCCAGCTTAGCGCTAACTAGCGGGGGAGACAATGAGCAGTTCTTC
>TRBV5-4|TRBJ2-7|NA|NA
CASSLGSIHYEQYF
TGTGCCAGCAGCTTGGGGAGCATTCATTACGAGCAGTACTTC
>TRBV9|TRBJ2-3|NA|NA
CASSAWSSLTDTQYF
TGTGCCAGCAGCGCTTGGAGTTCGTTGACAGATACGCAGTATTTT
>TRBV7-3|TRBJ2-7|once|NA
CASSPAGVTRSEIYEQYF
TGTGCCAGCAGTCCCGCAGGGGTAACTAGAAGCGAGATCTACGAGCAGTACTTC
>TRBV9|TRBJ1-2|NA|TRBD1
CASSEGASYGYTF
TGTGCCAGCAGCGAGGGGGCCTCCTATGGCTACACCTTC
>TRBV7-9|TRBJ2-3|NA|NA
CASSQGRTDTQYF
TGTGCCAGCAGCCAAGGCAGGACAGATACGCAGTATTTT
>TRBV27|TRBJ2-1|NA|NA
CASSPIQGLYNEQFF
TGTGCCAGCAGTCCCATCCAAGGACTCTACAATGAGCAGTTCTTC
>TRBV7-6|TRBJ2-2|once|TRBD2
CASSRLAINTGELFF
TGTGCCAGCAGCCGACTAGCGATAAACACCGGGGAGCTGTTTTTT
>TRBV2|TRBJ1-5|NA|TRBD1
CASNGVLDRGNQPQHF
TGTGCCAGCAATGGGGTTTTGGACAGGGGGAATCAGCCCCAGCATTTT
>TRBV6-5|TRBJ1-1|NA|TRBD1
CASSYIQGPRTEAFF
TGTGCCAGCAGTTACATACAGGGGCCTCGGACTGAAGCTTTCTTT
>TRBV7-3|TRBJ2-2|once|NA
CASSLTRWGHTGELFF
TGTGCCAGCAGCTTAACGCGGTGGGGACACACCGGGGAGCTGTTTTTT
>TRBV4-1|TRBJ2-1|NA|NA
CASSQYAGEQFF
TGCGCCAGCAGCCAATACGCGGGTGAGCAGTTCTTC
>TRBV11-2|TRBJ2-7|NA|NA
CASSSGTGYEQYF
TGTGCCAGCAGCTCAGGGACGGGCTACGAGCAGTACTTC
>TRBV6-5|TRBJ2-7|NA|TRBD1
CASSSGTGGYEQYF
TGTGCCAGCAGTTCCGGGACAGGGGGCTACGAGCAGTACTTC
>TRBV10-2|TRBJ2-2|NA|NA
CASSDLSTGELFF
TGCGCCAGCAGTGACCTCAGCACCGGGGAGCTGTTTTTT
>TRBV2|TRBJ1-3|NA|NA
CASSLRSGNTIYF
TGTGCCAGCAGTTTGAGGTCTGGAAACACCATATATTTT
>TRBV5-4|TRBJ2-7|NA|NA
CASSFGHEQYF
TGTGCCAGCAGCTTCGGTCACGAGCAGTACTTC
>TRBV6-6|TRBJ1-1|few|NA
CASSPPDPMNTEAFF
TGTGCCAGCAGCCCGCCAGACCCCATGAACACTGAAGCTTTCTTT
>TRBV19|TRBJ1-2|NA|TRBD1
CASKGEETGSHGYTF
TGTGCCAGTAAAGGGGAAGAGACAGGGTCACATGGCTACACCTTC
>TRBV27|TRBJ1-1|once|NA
CASGNLQGEAFF
TGTGCCAGCGGGAATCTACAGGGCGAAGCTTTCTTT
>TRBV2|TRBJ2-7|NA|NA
CASSEGSAETYEQYF
TGTGCCAGCAGTGAAGGGTCGGCAGAAACCTACGAGCAGTACTTC
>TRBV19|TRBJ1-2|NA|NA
CASENSFYGYTF
TGTGCCAGCGAGAACAGCTTCTATGGCTACACCTTC
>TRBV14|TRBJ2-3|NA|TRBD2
CASSQTSGGATQYF
TGTGCCAGCAGCCAAACTAGCGGGGGGGCAACGCAGTATTTT
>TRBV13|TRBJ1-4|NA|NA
CASSPQGEKLFF
TGTGCCAGCAGCCCTCAGGGAGAAAAACTGTTTTTT
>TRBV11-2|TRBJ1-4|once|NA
CASSLAEKLFF
TGTGCCAGCAGCTTAGCAGAAAAACTGTTTTTT
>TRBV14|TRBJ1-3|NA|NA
CASSQTKEPGNTIYF
TGTGCCAGCAGCCAAACGAAAGAACCTGGAAACACCATATATTTT
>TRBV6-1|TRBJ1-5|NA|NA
CATTENQPQHF
TGTGCCACGACAGAAAATCAGCCCCAGCATTTT
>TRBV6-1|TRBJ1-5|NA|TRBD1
CASRETGAARGRQPQHF
TGTGCCAGCAGGGAAACAGGGGCCGCTCGGGGAAGGCAGCCCCAGCATTTT
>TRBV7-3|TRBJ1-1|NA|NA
CASSLTVNTEAFF
TGTGCCAGCAGCTTAACCGTGAACACTGAAGCTTTCTTT
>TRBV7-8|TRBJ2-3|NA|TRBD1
CASRDREAYTQYF
TGTGCCAGTCGGGACAGGGAGGCATATACGCAGTATTTT
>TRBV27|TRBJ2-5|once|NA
CASSLSTSQETQYF
TGTGCCAGCAGTTTATCGACCAGTCAAGAGACCCAGTACTTC
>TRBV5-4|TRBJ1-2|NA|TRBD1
CASSLLGDRNYGYTF
TGTGCCAGCAGCTTGTTGGGGGACAGGAACTATGGCTACACCTTC
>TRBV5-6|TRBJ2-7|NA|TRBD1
CASSSDRGGYEQYF
TGTGCCAGCAGCTCGGACAGGGGCGGCTACGAGCAGTACTTC
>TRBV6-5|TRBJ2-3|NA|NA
CASSYSEADTQYF
TGTGCCAGCAGTTACTCCGAAGCCGATACGCAGTATTTT
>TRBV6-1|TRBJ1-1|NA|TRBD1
CASSEAGDSRRGAFF
TGTGCCAGCAGTGAAGCGGGGGACAGTAGGCGGGGAGCTTTCTTT
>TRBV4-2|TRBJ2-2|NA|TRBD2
CASSLRGGAPNTGELFF
TGTGCCAGCAGCCTAAGGGGAGGGGCGCCGAACACCGGGGAGCTGTTTTTT
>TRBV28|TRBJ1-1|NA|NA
CASSLTTVNTEAFF
TGTGCCAGCAGTCTTACTACAGTGAACACTGAAGCTTTCTTT
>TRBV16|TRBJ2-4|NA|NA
CASSQSRPGSSEAKNIQYF
TGTGCCAGCAGCCAATCCCGGCCAGGGAGTTCCGAGGCCAAAAACATTCAGTACTTC
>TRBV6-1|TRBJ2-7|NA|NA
CAVDYEQYF
TGTGCCGTAGACTACGAGCAGTACTTC